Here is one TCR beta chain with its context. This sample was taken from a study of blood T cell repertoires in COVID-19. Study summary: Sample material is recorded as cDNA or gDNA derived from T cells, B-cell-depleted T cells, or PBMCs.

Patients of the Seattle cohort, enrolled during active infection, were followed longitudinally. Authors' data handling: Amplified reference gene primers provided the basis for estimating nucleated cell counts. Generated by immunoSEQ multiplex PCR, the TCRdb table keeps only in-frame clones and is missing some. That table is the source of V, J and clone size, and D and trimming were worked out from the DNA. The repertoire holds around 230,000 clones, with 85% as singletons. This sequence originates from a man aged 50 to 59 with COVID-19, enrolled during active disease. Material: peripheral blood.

The CDR3, as DNA: TGTGCCAGCAGCCAGGACACTTACACAGATACGCAGTATTTT. This encodes CASSQDTYTDTQYF. The chain carries TRBV4-2 and TRBJ2-3; D possibly corresponds to TRBD1 (5 bases). The V gene lost 3 bases and the J gene lost 2 bases, with 9 bases spanning the gap. The CDR3 is 14 amino acids. Germline CDR1 is LGHNA and CDR2 is YNFKEQ.